The clone carrying this T cell receptor beta chain appeared a few times. Antigen: not known. The data belong to a study of beta chain features in type 1 diabetes. Study observations and caveats: Shorter TCRB CDR3s, moderately but significantly so, marked every one of the four CD4+ subsets in Type 1 diabetes patients. Patients with type 1 diabetes carried fewer insertions and had more deletions at their VDJ junctions.

Every donor provided one heparinised blood draw, which averaged roughly 120 mL. In germline, CDR1 is SGHDN, CDR2 FVKESK. Trimming pared 2 bases from V and 0 bases from J, leaving 11 bases between. This CDR3 contains 17 residues. cDNA synthesis used the whole RNA isolate, giving expressed TCRB sequences. TCRdb's table, derived via immunoSEQ multiplex PCR, lists solely in-frame clones and lacks some. The sample gives 230,000 or so clones, 15% to 20% of which show up once; 0.07% to 0.095% is in the top ten. V gene TRBV14 combines with J gene TRBJ2-6; D not resolved. What was sequenced was naive CD4+ T cells from blood. The receptor was derived from a young man with type 1 diabetes. Written as DNA, the CDR3 is TGTGCCAGCAGCCAAAGGGTACGGACCTCTGGGGCCAACGTCCTGACTTTC. This translates into CASSQRVRTSGANVLTF.